Listed below are T cell receptor beta chains from one sample, sequenced in a study of Graves' ophthalmopathy and Graves' hyperthyroidism. A single record per CDR3 protein comes from TCRdb applying MiXCR to the multiplex PCR reads. The repertoire has about 380,000 distinct CDR3 sequences, less than 20% of them found once; the top ten carry approximately 7%. The sample comprised peripheral blood. The receptors originated from a young woman with stable Graves' hyperthyroidism. The CDR3 runs from the conserved cysteine through the conserved F or W. Each record gives: V gene, D gene, clone size, J gene, CDR3 protein, CDR3 DNA. D genes are given only for firm matches. Not every row has a clone size; where given, it reads once, few, many or a size class.

TRBV12-3/TRBV12-4	-	many	TRBJ2-7	CASSTRHWYFYEQYF	TGTGCCAGCAGTACCCGCCATTGGTACTTCTACGAGCAGTACTTC
TRBV6-5	-	many	TRBJ2-7	CASSSGILRSYEQYF	TGTGCCAGCAGTTCTGGCATTCTCCGCTCCTACGAGCAGTACTTC
TRBV20-1	-	many	TRBJ1-6	CSALPGGAPNSPLHF	TGCAGTGCCCTCCCGGGCGGGGCGCCCAATTCACCCCTCCACTTT
TRBV6-5	TRBD1	many	TRBJ1-2	CASSRTGVPNGYTF	TGTGCCAGCAGCCGGACAGGGGTGCCCAATGGCTACACCTTC
TRBV10-3	-	many	TRBJ2-5	CAISERQEQETQYF	TGTGCCATCAGTGAGAGGCAGGAGCAAGAGACCCAGTACTTC
TRBV7-9	-	many	TRBJ1-3	CASSLVGATSGNTIYF	TGTGCCAGCAGCTTAGTTGGGGCAACTTCTGGAAACACCATATATTTT
TRBV11-1	TRBD2	few	TRBJ2-2	CASKRRASGGPNTGELFF	TGTGCCAGCAAAAGAAGGGCTAGCGGGGGACCAAACACCGGGGAGCTGTTTTTT
TRBV20-1	TRBD1	many	TRBJ1-5	CSAIFLTGDSNQPQHF	TGCAGTGCTATATTTTTGACAGGGGATAGCAATCAGCCCCAGCATTTT
TRBV6-2/TRBV6-3	-	many	TRBJ2-2	CASSHRDPMSTGELFF	TGTGCCAGCAGTCACCGGGACCCCATGAGCACCGGGGAGCTGTTTTTT
TRBV12-3/TRBV12-4	-	many	TRBJ1-5	CASSLTEAGSNQPQHF	TGTGCCAGCAGTTTAACGGAGGCAGGGAGCAATCAGCCCCAGCATTTT
TRBV12-3/TRBV12-4	TRBD2	many	TRBJ2-7	CASGRGVLYEQYF	TGTGCCAGCGGGCGGGGGGTCCTCTACGAGCAGTACTTC
TRBV2	-	many	TRBJ1-1	CASSEARTMNTEAFF	TGTGCCAGCAGTGAAGCTCGGACTATGAACACTGAAGCTTTCTTT
TRBV6-1	-	many	TRBJ2-5	CASSPRDRQGETQYF	TGTGCCAGCAGTCCGAGAGACAGGCAAGGGGAGACCCAGTACTTC
TRBV6-4	-	many	TRBJ2-6	CASSDGRWGGSGANVLTF	TGTGCCAGCAGTGACGGACGGTGGGGCGGGTCCGGGGCCAACGTCCTGACTTTC
TRBV7-9	TRBD1	-	TRBJ2-7	CASSYAGTGREQYF	TGTGCCAGCAGCTACGCCGGGACAGGGCGCGAGCAGTACTTC
TRBV6-2/TRBV6-3	TRBD1	many	TRBJ2-7	CASSSYRGLYEQYF	TGTGCCAGCAGCAGTTACAGGGGGCTCTACGAGCAGTACTTC
TRBV2	-	many	TRBJ2-7	CASSEHSRNEQYF	TGTGCCAGCAGTGAACATAGCAGGAACGAGCAGTACTTC
TRBV25-1	-	many	TRBJ1-2	CASSVGRDYGYTF	TGTGCCAGCAGTGTGGGACGCGACTATGGCTACACCTTC
TRBV6-2/TRBV6-3	-	-	TRBJ1-6	CASSPGLFTRSYNSPLHF	TGTGCCAGCAGTCCCGGACTATTTACGCGTTCCTATAATTCACCCCTCCACTTT
TRBV5-1	TRBD1	-	TRBJ1-1	CASRTGREAFF	TGCGCCAGCCGGACAGGGAGGGAGGCTTTCTTT
TRBV12-3/TRBV12-4	TRBD1	many	TRBJ1-6	CASSRDRGRNSPLHF	TGTGCCAGCAGTCGGGACAGGGGACGAAATTCACCCCTCCACTTT
TRBV4-1	-	many	TRBJ1-1	CASSQVRVLGMNTEAFF	TGCGCCAGCAGCCAAGTAAGAGTTTTGGGGATGAACACTGAAGCTTTCTTT
TRBV20-1	TRBD2	many	TRBJ2-5	CSAKRGGGAIGETQYF	TGCAGTGCCAAGAGGGGCGGGGGGGCAATAGGCGAGACCCAGTACTTC
TRBV29-1	-	many	TRBJ2-5	CSVGGRKETQYF	TGCAGCGTTGGGGGCAGAAAAGAGACCCAGTACTTC
TRBV24-1	TRBD2	many	TRBJ2-5	CATTPRTSGVQETQYF	TGTGCCACCACTCCTAGGACTAGCGGGGTACAAGAGACCCAGTACTTC
TRBV4-1	TRBD2	many	TRBJ2-5	CASSQESGGAVETQYF	TGCGCCAGCAGCCAAGAAAGCGGGGGGGCAGTTGAGACCCAGTACTTC
TRBV7-8	TRBD2	-	TRBJ2-7	CASSAGGYDQYF	TGTGCCAGCAGCGCGGGAGGCTACGATCAGTACTTC
TRBV11-1	TRBD2	few	TRBJ2-5	CASSSISTSGVRETQYF	TGTGCCAGCAGCTCCATTTCGACTAGCGGGGTCAGGGAGACCCAGTACTTC
TRBV15	-	many	TRBJ1-3	CATSRAGGTGNTIYF	TGTGCCACCAGCAGAGCGGGGGGAACTGGAAACACCATATATTTT
TRBV2	-	-	TRBJ2-4	CASSEGNIQYF	TGTGCCAGCAGTGAAGGGAACATTCAGTACTTC
TRBV19	-	few	TRBJ2-7	CASSIDRAYEQYF	TGTGCCAGTAGTATAGACAGGGCCTACGAGCAGTACTTC
TRBV24-1	TRBD1	many	TRBJ1-1	CATSVTTGLGTEAFF	TGTGCCACCAGCGTTACGACAGGGCTAGGCACTGAAGCTTTCTTT